The clone carrying this T cell receptor (beta chain) was observed a handful of times. Its antigen is unknown. The data stem from a study of OX40 agonist ivuxolimab in advanced cancers. Study at large: Ivuxolimab, an antibody acting as an agonist of OX40 (CD134), was used to treat patients. All patients had ivuxolimab intravenously every 2 weeks at 0.01 to 10 mg/kg. Study findings and constraints: Among some nonresponders, normalized T-cell clonal expansion was also low. The CD4+ and CD8+ T cells in the blood had expanded clonally by week 6 at 0.1 to 3.0 mg/kg.

Trimming stripped 1 base from V and 6 bases from J, with 16 bases between. Germline-derived CDR1 and CDR2 are LGHNA and YSLEER. The CDR3 is 16 residues long. The table came from immunoSEQ multiplex PCR; TCRdb's copy has only in-frame clones and leaves some out. The repertoire holds about 62,000 clones, with about four fifths as singletons. The rearrangement uses TRBV4-3 and TRBJ2-1; D call uncertain. Material: CD4+ or CD8+ T cells sorted from blood, obtained in a trial of the OX40 agonist ivuxolimab. This receptor was obtained from an adult with an advanced solid tumor such as melanoma, head and neck, liver or kidney cancer. DNA of the CDR3: TGCGCCAGCAGCCAAGCACGAGGAGTTTTGGGCAATGAGCAGTTCTTC. Translation gives CASSQARGVLGNEQFF.